This T cell receptor beta chain was identified in a study of cytomegalovirus exposure and HLA in healthy donors. Whole-study findings and limits: Cytomegalovirus-associated TCR beta chains were listed, numbering some 180. A classifier reportedly called cytomegalovirus status with high sensitivity and specificity. Rare TCR sequences dominated, though some public TCRs recurred in many donors.

Libraries were prepared by immunoSEQ multiplex PCR; TCRdb keeps only in-frame clonotypes and omits some of them. In the table there are some 150,000 clones, approximately 94% of which are singletons. The CDR3 runs to 13 residues. The V end was cut by 2 bases, the J end by 5 bases, with 9 bases between. Germline V gives CDR1 KGHSH, CDR2 LQKENI. About this clone: The antigen is not known.

The sequencing sample was made of PBMCs. This chain joins TRBV18 and TRBJ2-5; D perhaps matches TRBD1 (6 bases). The clonotype was recovered from a man aged 18 to 35 in good health and CMV-seropositive. The CDR3: CASSPSRGETQYF. In DNA, the CDR3 is TGTGCCAGCTCACCATCGAGGGGGGAGACCCAGTACTTC.